The 30 T cell receptor beta chains reported below all come from one sample, sequenced in a study of type 1 regulatory T cells. TCRdb used MiXCR to reprocess the reads, holding one entry per CDR3 protein. The table includes under 20,000 distinct CDR3 sequences, about a tenth detected once. The sequenced sample was CD4+ T cells, either the whole sample or a sorted fraction (not recorded which). These receptor sequences come from a human donor in good health.

The J gene is TRBJ2-5, the V gene TRBV10-3; D tentatively fits TRBD1 or TRBD2 (6 bases each). The V gene's germline CDR1 is ENHRY and CDR2 SYGVKD. The CDR3 is made up of 14 amino acids. V shed 3 bases and J shed 4 bases, with 12 bases lying between them. The CDR3 DNA follows: TGTGCCATCAGTGAAGGGGGGCGAAGAGAGACCCAGTACTTC. The encoded protein is CAISEGGRRETQYF.

This clonotype has just a few counts. The gene calls are TRBV5-5 and TRBJ2-5, with 8 bases aligning to TRBD1. The CDR3 runs 15 residues. Germline loops: CDR1 SGHKS, CDR2 YYEKEE (reference sequence). V was pared by 0 bases and J by 4 bases, with 5 bases of the junction left unmatched. Written as DNA, the CDR3 is TGTGCCAGCAGCTTGGCAGGGGGCGTAGGAGAGACCCAGTACTTC. Its translation is CASSLAGGVGETQYF. The variable domain in full, completed from reference TRBV5-5 and TRBJ2-5, reads DAGVTQSPTHLIKTRGQQVTLRCSPISGHKSVSWYQQVLGQGPQFIFQYYEKEERGRGNFPDRFSARQFPNYSSELNVNALLLGDSALYLCASSLAGGVGETQYFGPGTRLLVL.

The V call is TRBV5-1, the J call TRBJ2-7; either TRBD1 or TRBD2 may supply D (6 bases each). This CDR3 has 15 residues. CDR1 is SGHRS, CDR2 YFSETQ, per germline. V lost 0 bases to trimming and J lost 3 bases, with 13 bases between them. CDR3 amino acids: CASSLATGANYEQYF. The CDR3 nucleotides read TGCGCCAGCAGCTTGGCCACGGGGGCCAACTACGAGCAGTACTTC. Drawing the rest from reference TRBV5-1 and TRBJ2-7, the complete variable domain is KAGVTQTPRYLIKTRGQQVTLSCSPISGHRSVSWYQQTPGQGLQFLFEYFSETQRNKGNFPGRFSGRQFSNSRSEMNVSTLELGDSALYLCASSLATGANYEQYFGPGTRLTVT.

This clonotype was counted a few times. This chain joins TRBV6-5 and TRBJ2-7, with 7 positions matching TRBD2. V lost 0 bases and J lost 0; bases outside the gene matches: 5. The germline V gene encodes CDR1 MNHEY and CDR2 SVGAGI. The CDR3 loop spans 16 amino acids. CDR3 protein: CASSYSRASGSYEQYF. CDR3 in DNA: TGTGCCAGCAGTTACTCACGGGCTAGCGGCTCCTACGAGCAGTACTTC.

At least ten counts were recorded for this clonotype. This chain joins TRBV7-8 and TRBJ2-7; D gene uncertain. V dropped 1 base and J dropped 5 bases, with 12 bases sitting between them. The CDR3 totals 14 residues. The V gene's germline CDR1 is SGHVS and CDR2 FQNEAQ. The CDR3 DNA follows: TGTGCCAGCAGCTTAGTAAGGGAAGCGAACGAGCAGTACTTC. Its translation: CASSLVREANEQYF. The full variable domain, completed using reference TRBV7-8 and TRBJ2-7, is GAGVSQSPRYKVAKRGQDVALRCDPISGHVSLFWYQQALGQGPEFLTYFQNEAQLDKSGLPSDRFFAERPEGSVSTLKIQRTQQEDSAVYLCASSLVREANEQYFGPGTRLTVT.

At least ten counts were recorded for this clonotype. The rearrangement links TRBV7-2 to TRBJ1-2, with D tentatively TRBD1 (6 bases). The CDR3 has 13 amino acids. V was trimmed by 5 bases and J by 6 bases, leaving 13 bases between them. Germline values: CDR1 SGHTA, CDR2 FQGNSA. In DNA form, the CDR3 reads TGTGCCAGCAGCAAGGGACAAGCGAATGGCTACACCTTC. The encoded protein is CASSKGQANGYTF.

CDR3 coding DNA: TGTGCCAGCAGCTTAGGGCCGGTTAGCTCCTACGAGCAGTACTTC. Protein sequence: CASSLGPVSSYEQYF. V is TRBV7-2 and J is TRBJ2-7; D is ambiguous. In germline, CDR1 is SGHTA, CDR2 FQGNSA. This CDR3 comprises 15 residues. The V end lost 1 base, the J end lost 0 bases, and 10 bases lay between the germline ends. Variable domain in full (rest from reference TRBV7-2 and TRBJ2-7): GAGVSQSPSNKVTEKGKDVELRCDPISGHTALYWYRQSLGQGLEFLIYFQGNSAPDKSGLPSDRFSAERTGGSVSTLTIQRTQQEDSAVYLCASSLGPVSSYEQYFGPGTRLTVT.

Many counts were recorded for this clonotype. The DNA of the CDR3 is TGTGCCAGCTCACCCCCAGACAGACCCATTGAGCAGTTCTTC. It encodes CASSPPDRPIEQFF. The chain uses TRBV18 and TRBJ2-1; D perhaps matches TRBD1 (5 bases). The CDR3 is 14 residues long. Germline CDR1 reads KGHSH; CDR2 reads LQKENI. Deletions cut 3 bases from V and 9 bases from J, with 15 bases between.

On this clonotype itself: At one end the junction does not follow the germline gene, possibly because of a read error. The V call is TRBV20-1, the J call TRBJ2-3, with 10 bases aligning to TRBD2. The CDR3 runs 12 residues. Germline V gene data show CDR1 as DFQATT and CDR2 as SNEGSKA (reference sequence). Here the CDR3 reads CSLAGEEDTQYF. In DNA form, the CDR3 reads TGTTCTCTAGCGGGAGAGGAAGATACGCAGTATTTT.

This clonotype is medium-sized (0.01 to 0.1%) in the sample. The chain combines TRBV20-1 with TRBJ2-7; perhaps TRBD1 as D (6 bases). Germline V gene data show CDR1 as DFQATT and CDR2 as SNEGSKA (reference sequence). The length of the CDR3 is 13 residues. Trimming took off 3 bases at V and 3 bases at J, with 12 bases between the two ends. Here the CDR3 reads CSASQGQVYEQYF. CDR3 bases: TGCAGTGCTAGTCAGGGGCAGGTCTACGAGCAGTACTTC.

The rearrangement joins TRBV7-8 to TRBJ1-2; the D gene is possibly TRBD1 (6 bases). This CDR3 region has 15 residues. V was cut by 5 bases and J by 0 bases, with 13 bases left in between. Germline V CDR1 and CDR2: SGHVS, FQNEAQ. Written as DNA, the CDR3 is TGTGCCAGCAGCCCTGGGACACATACTAACTATGGCTACACCTTC. Its protein is CASSPGTHTNYGYTF.

This rearrangement joins TRBV5-1 to TRBJ2-7; TRBD2 aligns across 8 bases. CDR1 is SGHRS, CDR2 YFSETQ, per germline. The CDR3 extends over 14 amino acids. Trimming took 3 bases from V and 5 from J; bases not matched to a gene: 7. CDR3 sequence (DNA): TGCGCCAGCAGCTGGAGCGGGAGCTTTAACGAGCAGTACTTC. Residues: CASSWSGSFNEQYF.

The table lists this clonotype with many counts. This chain joins TRBV7-2 and TRBJ2-2, with a tentative D call TRBD1 (6 bases). CDR1 SGHTA and CDR2 FQGNSA come from the germline V gene. The CDR3 spans 16 residues. Deletions cut 5 bases from V and 6 bases from J, with 19 bases between. The CDR3 DNA reads TGTGCCAGCAGCGCTGGGACAAATCAGAGTCCCGGGGAGCTGTTTTTT. This encodes CASSAGTNQSPGELFF.

This clonotype was counted many times. The chain couples TRBV12-3 or TRBV12-4 to TRBJ2-1; 8 bases line up with TRBD2. The trim removed 4 bases at V and 7 bases at J, leaving 9 bases unmatched. This CDR3 region has 15 residues. CDR3 DNA: TGTGCCAGCAGTTATGAAGGGACTAGGATAAATGAGCAGTTCTTC. This translates into CASSYEGTRINEQFF.

Comment on this clonotype: One base away lies a much larger clone, so this may be a sequencing read error. The gene calls are TRBV5-1 and TRBJ1-1; the D is unclear. Germline lookup yields CDR1 SGHRS and CDR2 YFSETQ. CDR3 length: 13 residues. This CDR3 is CASSLGPREEALF. Here the CDR3 DNA reads TGCGCCAGCAGCTTAGGACCCCGCGAGGAAGCTCTCTTT.

The chain recombines TRBV20-1 with TRBJ1-5, with TRBD1 matching 7 bases. This CDR3 is built from 14 residues. Losses at the gene ends were 4 bases for V and 4 bases for J; bases not matched to a gene: 7. CDR1 and CDR2 from the germline V gene are DFQATT and SNEGSKA (reference sequence). In nucleotides, the CDR3 is TGCAGTGCTAACAGGGGCCAACTGAATCAGCCCCAGCATTTT. Amino acid sequence: CSANRGQLNQPQHF.

The sample holds many counts of this clonotype. This chain connects TRBV9 to TRBJ1-1, with D hard to call. Trimming took 0 bases from V and 3 from J, leaving 9 bases between them. The CDR3 has 14 amino acids. The germline CDR1 and CDR2 sequences are SGDLS and YYNGEE. The CDR3 loop is CASSVGAGYTEAFF. CDR3 DNA: TGTGCCAGCAGCGTAGGGGCTGGGTACACTGAAGCTTTCTTT.

This clonotype was found a few times. The gene calls are TRBV5-4 and TRBJ1-6; D call uncertain. The V gene lost 4 bases and the J gene lost 0 bases, with 11 bases spanning the gap. The CDR3 totals 16 residues. The germline V gene has CDR1 SGHNT and CDR2 YYREEE (reference sequence). The CDR3 loop reads CASSAGISSYNSPLHF. In nucleotides, the CDR3 is TGTGCCAGCAGCGCAGGTATCAGCTCCTATAATTCACCCCTCCACTTT.

On this clonotype: This may be a read error, as it is one base from a much larger clone. This chain connects TRBV15 to TRBJ2-7, with 12 bases lining up with TRBD2. Germline lookup yields CDR1 LNHNV and CDR2 YYDKDF (reference sequence). CDR3 length: 19 amino acids. Here the CDR3 DNA reads TGTGTCACCAGGTCTCCGGGACTAGCGGGTGCCAACCGATCCTACGAGCAGTACTTC. Its translation is CVTRSPGLAGANRSYEQYF.

This clonotype was seen repeatedly, ten times or more. The chain carries TRBV27 and TRBJ2-1; 11 bases line up with TRBD2. V shed 2 bases, J shed 4 bases, and the junction held 4 bases outside the gene matches. Germline V gene lookup returns CDR1 MNHEY and CDR2 SMNVEV (reference sequence). The CDR3 totals 16 residues. The CDR3 here is CASSLRGTSGYNEQFF. CDR3 sequence (DNA): TGTGCCAGCAGTTTAAGAGGGACTAGCGGTTACAATGAGCAGTTCTTC.

Ten or more counts support this clonotype. CDR3 coding DNA: TGTGCCAGCAGTGTTATCTCAGGGGCTGGCTACACCTTC. This encodes CASSVISGAGYTF. The chain links TRBV2 to TRBJ1-2; TRBD1 is a possible D gene (6 bases). Trimming left V 4 bases short and J 7 bases short, with 13 bases between. CDR3 size: 13 residues. Looked up from germline, CDR1 is SNHLY and CDR2 is FYNNEI. The full variable domain, rest sourced from reference TRBV2 and TRBJ1-2, is EPEVTQTPSHQVTQMGQEVILRCVPISNHLYFYWYRQILGQKVEFLVSFYNNEISEKSEIFDDQFSVERPDGSNFTLKIRSTKLEDSAMYFCASSVISGAGYTFGSGTRLTVV.

This clonotype was counted many times. This sequence joins TRBV19 and TRBJ1-6, with a possible D match to TRBD1 (6 bases). Trimming removed 8 bases from V and 7 bases from J, with 9 bases in between. Germline V gives CDR1 LNHDA, CDR2 SQIVND (reference sequence). This CDR3 contains 12 residues. The CDR3 DNA sequence: TGTGCCAGTGGACAGAGGAATTCACCCCTCCACTTT. Translated, it gives CASGQRNSPLHF.

At least ten counts were recorded for this clonotype. Here the CDR3 DNA reads TGTGCCAGCAGCTTAATAGGAGGCCAGGGTAACACCGGGGAGCTGTTTTTT. Protein sequence: CASSLIGGQGNTGELFF. The chain recombines TRBV11-2 with TRBJ2-2, with D tentatively TRBD1 or TRBD2 (5 bases each). V lost 2 bases to trimming and J lost 2 bases, with 15 bases between them. The CDR3 has 17 residues. Per the germline V gene, CDR1 is SGHAT and CDR2 is FQNNGV.

This clonotype appeared many times. V gene TRBV7-6 combines with J gene TRBJ2-3; 9 bases line up with TRBD1. The junction had 7 bases not matched to a gene; V was cut back by 8 bases and J by 7 bases. The CDR3 spans 13 residues. Germline V gene lookup returns CDR1 SGHVS and CDR2 FNYEAQ. CDR3 in amino acids: CASATGGSNTQYF. The CDR3 DNA reads TGTGCCAGCGCCACAGGGGGCTCAAATACGCAGTATTTT.

This rearrangement joins TRBV20-1 to TRBJ2-1; 14 bases agree with TRBD2. CDR3 length: 13 residues. J gave up 14 bases and V 5 bases, and 8 bases lay outside the gene matches. Germline CDR1 DFQATT, CDR2 SNEGSKA (reference sequence). The chain's CDR3 is CSASTSGRAGEFF. In DNA, the CDR3 is TGCAGTGCTTCGACTAGCGGGAGGGCCGGGGAGTTCTTC.

In this sample, this clonotype turned up once. At one boundary the junction diverges from the germline segment, which might be a read error. The J gene is TRBJ2-6, the V gene TRBV4-3; D may match TRBD1 or TRBD2 (5 bases each). The CDR3 has 14 amino acids. CDR1 and CDR2 (germline): LGHNA, YSLEER. CDR3 bases: TGCGCCAGCAGTCTCGGGGCTGGGGCCAACGCCCTGACTTTC. Its translation: CASSLGAGANALTF.

The chain carries TRBV4-2 and TRBJ2-1; a possible D gene is TRBD1 (5 bases). CDR3 length: 16 residues. Germline V gene sequence: CDR1 LGHNA, CDR2 YNFKEQ. The germline V and J ends were trimmed by 4 bases and 3 bases, with 16 bases remaining between them. For the CDR3, the DNA is TGTGCCAGCAGCCCACCTGGGGCTGCCGGCTACAATGAGCAGTTCTTC. The encoded protein is CASSPPGAAGYNEQFF.

This clonotype is classed as medium-sized. J is TRBJ1-1 and V is TRBV7-8; the D is unclear. V gave up 1 base and J gave up 1 base, with 4 bases separating them. The CDR3 has 13 amino acids. Germline V lookup: CDR1 SGHVS, CDR2 FQNEAQ. The CDR3 DNA is TGTGCCAGCAGCTTAGACCCGAACACTGAAGCTTTCTTT. Translated: CASSLDPNTEAFF.

This clonotype showed up many times. The chain links TRBV12-3 or TRBV12-4 to TRBJ2-1; no reliable D call. This CDR3 contains 12 residues. V lost 4 bases and J 7 bases, leaving 8 bases between the germline ends. DNA of the CDR3: TGTGCCAGCAGTTCCGTCCGTAATGAGCAGTTCTTC. Its translation: CASSSVRNEQFF.

In the case of this clonotype: An end of the junction differs from the germline gene, which may be a read error. This rearrangement joins TRBV5-4 to TRBJ2-1; 10 bases align to TRBD2. The germline CDR1 and CDR2 sequences are SGHNT and YYREEE (reference sequence). This CDR3 comprises 15 residues. The CDR3: CVSSPTSGTSDEQFF. Written as DNA, the CDR3 is TGTGTCAGCAGCCCCACCAGCGGGACTAGCGATGAGCAGTTCTTC.